This entry lists 25 T cell receptor beta chains sequenced from one sample in a study of T cell changes during pregnancy in multiple sclerosis. Sequencing used immunoSEQ multiplex PCR; TCRdb keeps in-frame clones, though not all of them. Of about 110,000 clones listed, roughly 92% are singletons. Here the sequenced sample was peripheral blood, taken in the third trimester of pregnancy. These receptors came from a female donor with multiple sclerosis, enrolled in a pregnancy study.

The gene calls are TRBV18 and TRBJ1-2; the match to TRBD1 covers 7 bases. The CDR3 sequence is 16 residues long. Germline V gene sequence: CDR1 KGHSH, CDR2 LQKENI. After removal of 3 bases from V and 7 bases from J, the junction contained 14 bases not matched to a gene. The DNA for the CDR3 is TGTGCCAGCTCACCCCTCGGAGACAGGGCTCGGAGTGGCTACACCTTC. Protein sequence: CASSPLGDRARSGYTF.

The rearrangement links TRBV7-8 to TRBJ1-1; 9 bases match TRBD1. Germline CDR1 reads SGHVS; CDR2 reads FQNEAQ. CDR3 size: 16 residues. V shed 1 base and J 7 bases; nucleotides not matched to a gene: 10. CDR3 in DNA: TGTGCCAGCAGCTTAGGAAACAGGGGGCGCATGGGTGAAGCTTTCTTT. The encoded protein is CASSLGNRGRMGEAFF.

The J gene is TRBJ2-2, the V gene TRBV19; TRBD1 matches at 10 bases. This CDR3 spans 14 amino acids. Germline CDR1 reads LNHDA; CDR2 reads SQIVND (reference sequence). With 3 bases clipped from V and 6 bases from J, the junction kept 1 base outside the gene matches. In DNA form, the CDR3 reads TGTGCCAGTAGTATGGGACAGGGGTCCGGGGAGCTGTTTTTT. Translating gives CASSMGQGSGELFF.

The V gene is TRBV2, the J gene TRBJ2-1; D perhaps matches TRBD1 (5 bases). The V and J ends lost 3 bases and 4 bases respectively, with 13 bases between them. In germline, CDR1 is SNHLY, CDR2 FYNNEI. CDR3 length equals 15 residues. CDR3 DNA sequence: TGTGCCAGCAGTGAGAGTAGGGGAAAGTACAATGAGCAGTTCTTC. It encodes CASSESRGKYNEQFF.

The genes are TRBV10-3 and TRBJ2-1; perhaps TRBD2 as D (6 bases). Deletions cut 4 bases from V and 9 bases from J, with 13 bases between. Germline CDR1 and CDR2: ENHRY and SYGVKD. The CDR3 covers 13 residues. The CDR3 bases are TGTGCCATCAGTGTCGGGAGTATGGGTGAGCAGTTCTTC. Translation gives CAISVGSMGEQFF.

The chain links TRBV5-4 to TRBJ2-7; tentative D call: TRBD1 (6 bases). Germline CDR1 reads SGHNT; CDR2 reads YYREEE (reference sequence). This CDR3 region has 14 residues. Trimming left V 2 bases short and J 3 bases short, with 12 bases between. The CDR3 sequence: CASSFRGSGYEQYF. DNA of the CDR3: TGTGCCAGCAGCTTCAGGGGATCTGGCTACGAGCAGTACTTC.

V and J are TRBV19 and TRBJ1-2, with 7 positions matching TRBD1. V shed 5 bases, J shed 8 bases, and the junction held 8 bases outside the gene matches. The germline V gene encodes CDR1 LNHDA and CDR2 SQIVND (reference sequence). The CDR3 totals 13 residues. The CDR3 loop reads CASSRQGNGGYTF. The CDR3 DNA reads as TGTGCCAGTAGTCGACAGGGCAACGGAGGCTACACCTTC.

The chain recombines TRBV30 with TRBJ2-3; 9 bases agree with TRBD2. The length of the CDR3 is 13 residues. Germline CDR1 reads GTSNPN; CDR2 reads SVGIG (reference sequence). V lost 6 bases to trimming and J lost 3 bases; unmatched junction nucleotides: 4. Written as DNA, the CDR3 is TGTGCCTGCGGGCGGGAGGGGACAGATACGCAGTATTTT. Protein: CACGREGTDTQYF. The whole variable domain, filled in from reference TRBV30 and TRBJ2-3, reads SQTIHQWPATLVQPVGSPLSLECTVEGTSNPNLYWYRQAAGRGLQLLFYSVGIGQISSEVPQNLSASRPQDRQFILSSKKLLLSDSGFYLCACGREGTDTQYFGPGTRLTVL.

This clone was detected only once. The CDR3 coding sequence is TGTGCCAGCAGCTTGGCCTGGGCCCGCAGGGTTCGGGCTACAGTAGGGGGCTACACCTTC. Residues: CASSLAWARRVRATVGGYTF. This chain joins TRBV5-4 and TRBJ1-2, with D tentatively TRBD1 (5 bases). This CDR3 is 20 amino acids long. V lost 0 bases and J lost 8, with 32 bases in between. Germline V lookup: CDR1 SGHNT, CDR2 YYREEE (reference sequence).

The chain carries TRBV27 and TRBJ2-1; 13 nucleotides align to TRBD2. The CDR3 is 14 amino acids. V shed 5 bases, J shed 8 bases, and the junction held 3 bases outside the gene matches. CDR1 MNHEY and CDR2 SMNVEV come from the germline V gene (reference sequence). The CDR3 DNA reads TGTGCCAGCAGTCCCGGACTAGCGGGAGATGAGCAGTTCTTC. Protein sequence: CASSPGLAGDEQFF.

The chain carries TRBV2 and TRBJ2-3, with 8 bases matching TRBD2. The germline V gene encodes CDR1 SNHLY and CDR2 FYNNEI. This CDR3 is 14 amino acids long. V gave up 3 bases and J gave up 4 bases; unmatched junction bases: 3. The CDR3 DNA reads as TGTGCCAGCAGTGAGGGACTAGTCTCAGATACGCAGTATTTT. Its protein is CASSEGLVSDTQYF.

This clone was counted once. The rearrangement joins TRBV5-1 to TRBJ2-1, with TRBD2 matching 8 bases. With 4 bases clipped from V and 4 bases from J, the junction kept 7 bases outside the gene matches. The CDR3 runs to 15 residues. The germline CDR1 and CDR2 sequences are SGHRS and YFSETQ. This chain's CDR3 is CASSPEREWYNEQFF. The CDR3 nucleotides read TGCGCCAGCAGCCCGGAGCGGGAGTGGTACAATGAGCAGTTCTTC.

This chain connects TRBV27 to TRBJ2-1, with TRBD2 identical over 10 bases. The trim removed 5 bases at V and 4 bases at J, leaving 11 bases unmatched. The CDR3 is made up of 17 amino acids. Germline V gene lookup returns CDR1 MNHEY and CDR2 SMNVEV (reference sequence). The DNA of the CDR3 is TGTGCCAGCAGTGCCCGAATAGCGGGAGGTAGATACAATGAGCAGTTCTTC. It is translated as CASSARIAGGRYNEQFF.

The chain combines TRBV9 with TRBJ2-2, with 12 bases matching TRBD2. The CDR3 extends over 18 amino acids. Germline V gives CDR1 SGDLS, CDR2 YYNGEE. V lost 0 bases, J lost 7 bases, and 10 bases stayed unmatched. The CDR3 nucleotides are TGTGCCAGCAGCGTAGCTTCTCGACTAGCGGGAGCTGTCGGGGAGCTGTTTTTT. This codes for CASSVASRLAGAVGELFF.

This rearrangement joins TRBV7-8 to TRBJ2-3; 9 nucleotides align to TRBD2. Germline loops: CDR1 SGHVS, CDR2 FQNEAQ. This CDR3 has 15 residues. J lost 5 bases, V lost 5 bases, and 8 bases had no gene match. This CDR3 is CASSRGRGGGDTQYF. Written as DNA, the CDR3 is TGTGCCAGCAGCCGAGGGCGGGGGGGAGGAGATACGCAGTATTTT.

The sample holds one count of this clone. The rearrangement links TRBV6-5 to TRBJ1-1; D perhaps matches TRBD1 (5 bases). This CDR3 contains 14 residues. V was pared by 5 bases and J by 1 base, with 11 bases between. Germline loops: CDR1 MNHEY, CDR2 SVGAGI. The CDR3 bases are TGTGCCAGCAGTAAGCACGGGGGGAACACTGAAGCTTTCTTT. This encodes CASSKHGGNTEAFF.

This rearrangement joins TRBV30 to TRBJ2-5, with D tentatively TRBD1 (5 bases). Germline V gene data show CDR1 as GTSNPN and CDR2 as SVGIG (reference sequence). The CDR3 has 15 amino acids. The V and J ends lost 0 bases and 2 bases respectively, with 13 bases between them. The CDR3 loop is CAWSVRRTGQETQYF. The CDR3 region has the DNA TGTGCCTGGAGTGTACGTAGAACAGGTCAAGAGACCCAGTACTTC.

The chain has TRBV4-1 and TRBJ2-5; 9 bases fit TRBD2. The ends lost 1 base at V and 4 bases at J; junction bases unmatched: 7. This CDR3 comprises 16 residues. Germline CDR1 is MGHRA and CDR2 is YSYEKL. The CDR3 bases are TGCGCCAGCAGCCAAGGGTCGACTAGCGGTCGAGAGACCCAGTACTTC. Protein product: CASSQGSTSGRETQYF.

This chain uses TRBV7-2 with TRBJ1-2; perhaps TRBD1 as D (6 bases). Trimming took off 3 bases at V and 4 bases at J, with 15 bases between the two ends. Germline CDR1 SGHTA, CDR2 FQGNSA. The CDR3 is 15 amino acids. As DNA, the CDR3 is TGTGCCAGCAGCTTGGGGGCCACCCGTGTCTATGGCTACACCTTC. This gives the protein CASSLGATRVYGYTF.

The chain links TRBV2 to TRBJ1-2; D ambiguous. Germline assignment: CDR1 SNHLY and CDR2 FYNNEI. Trimming left V 2 bases short and J 4 bases short, with 11 bases between. CDR3 length: 14 amino acids. The CDR3 DNA reads as TGTGCCAGCAGTGAAAGAGGGTCGGGCTATGGCTACACCTTC. Translation gives CASSERGSGYGYTF.

This clone was found once. The chain couples TRBV19 to TRBJ1-5, with D unresolved. CDR1 is LNHDA, CDR2 SQIVND, per germline (reference sequence). Trimming stripped 1 base from V and 7 bases from J, with 11 bases between. CDR3 size: 14 residues. For the CDR3, the DNA is TGTGCCAGTAGTATAGCGGGGTCGGAACAGCCCCAGCATTTT. Translating gives CASSIAGSEQPQHF. Variable domain in full (rest from reference TRBV19 and TRBJ1-5): DGGITQSPKYLFRKEGQNVTLSCEQNLNHDAMYWYRQDPGQGLRLIYYSQIVNDFQKGDIAEGYSVSREKKESFPLTVTSAQKNPTAFYLCASSIAGSEQPQHFGDGTRLSIL.

The chain carries TRBV2 and TRBJ2-5; D is perhaps TRBD2 (5 bases). The CDR3 runs to 14 residues. Germline V lookup: CDR1 SNHLY, CDR2 FYNNEI. V shed 3 bases and J shed 4 bases, with 12 bases lying between them. CDR3 DNA: TGTGCCAGCAGTGAGGTCCGGGCGGGAGAGACCCAGTACTTC. It codes for CASSEVRAGETQYF.

V usage is TRBV19 and J usage is TRBJ1-1, with TRBD1 identical over 8 bases. This CDR3 has 14 amino acids. J gave up 4 bases and V 5 bases, and 6 bases lay outside the gene matches. Germline loops: CDR1 LNHDA, CDR2 SQIVND (reference sequence). The CDR3 nucleotides are TGTGCCAGTAGTGGACAGGGATGGGCCACTGAAGCTTTCTTT. It specifies CASSGQGWATEAFF.

V usage is TRBV7-2 and J usage is TRBJ2-5; 8 bases are shared with TRBD1. Germline CDR1 reads SGHTA; CDR2 reads FQGNSA. V was pared by 4 bases and J by 5 bases, with 3 bases of the junction left unmatched. This CDR3 spans 13 amino acids. CDR3 sequence: CASSYRGVETQYF. DNA for the CDR3: TGTGCCAGCAGCTACAGGGGGGTGGAGACCCAGTACTTC.

The V call is TRBV27, the J call TRBJ2-3; D may be TRBD2 (6 bases). This CDR3 is 17 amino acids long. The germline gives CDR1 MNHEY, CDR2 SMNVEV (reference sequence). The V end was cut by 7 bases, the J end by 0 bases, with 20 bases between. This chain's CDR3 is CASMDASGVTSTDTQYF. For the CDR3, the DNA is TGTGCCAGCATGGACGCTTCGGGAGTGACTAGCACAGATACGCAGTATTTT.